This T cell receptor (beta chain) originates from a study of CD4 T cells in relation to SARS-CoV-2 and coronaviruses. Regarding the study as a whole: About 65% of donors had memory CD4+ clonotypes crossrecognizing SARS-CoV-2 and common cold coronavirus spike.

The length of the CDR3 is 17 residues. Trimming stripped 7 bases from V and 0 bases from J, with 20 bases between. Germline V CDR1 and CDR2: SNHLY, FYNNEI. Data came from immunoSEQ multiplex PCR; TCRdb stores just in-frame clones and leaves some out. Of about 36,000 clones in the sample, over 75% are singletons; the top ten hold 20%. As for this clone: The antigen remains undetermined.

This sequence originates from an adult with COVID-19. The chain is built from TRBV2 and TRBJ2-3; D unclear. Sequenced sample: memory CD4+ T cells from PBMCs, cultured in vitro. The chain's CDR3 is CASISTYGPSSTDTQYF. Here the CDR3 DNA reads TGTGCCAGCATTTCAACATACGGGCCGAGTAGCACAGATACGCAGTATTTT.